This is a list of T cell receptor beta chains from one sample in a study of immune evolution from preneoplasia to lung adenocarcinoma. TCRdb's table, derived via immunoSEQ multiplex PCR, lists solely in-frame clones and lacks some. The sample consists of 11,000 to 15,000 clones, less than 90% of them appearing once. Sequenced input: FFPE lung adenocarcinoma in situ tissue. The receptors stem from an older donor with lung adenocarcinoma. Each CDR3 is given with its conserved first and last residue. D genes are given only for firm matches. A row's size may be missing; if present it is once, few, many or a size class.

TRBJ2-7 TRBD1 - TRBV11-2 TGTGCCAGCAGCAGCGGGACAGGGGACGAGCAGTACTTC CASSSGTGDEQYF
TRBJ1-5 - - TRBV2 TGTGCCAGCTGTACGGATAGCAATCAGCCCCAGCATTTT CASCTDSNQPQHF
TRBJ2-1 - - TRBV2 TGTGCCAGCAGCCTCGGACAGTACAATGAGCAGTTCTTC CASSLGQYNEQFF
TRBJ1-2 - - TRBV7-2 TGTGCCAGCAGCTTATTCCGCGACGCCGGTGGTGGCTACACCTTC CASSLFRDAGGGYTF
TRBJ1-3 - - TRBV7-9 TGTGCCAGCCCCGGTCCGGAATCCGGAAACACCATATATTTT CASPGPESGNTIYF
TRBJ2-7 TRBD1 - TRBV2 TGTGCCAGCAGCCCGGTACAGGGGGCGCGGGAGCAGTACTTC CASSPVQGAREQYF
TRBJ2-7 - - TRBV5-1 TGCGCCAGCAGCCCGGAGGGGGGTTCCTACGAGCAGTACTTC CASSPEGGSYEQYF
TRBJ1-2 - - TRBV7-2 TGTGCCAGCAGCTCCCCTGCGGACCACTATGGCTACACCTTC CASSSPADHYGYTF
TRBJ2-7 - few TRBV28 TGTGCCAGCAGGAACAGGGCGTACTCCTACGAGCAGTACTTC CASRNRAYSYEQYF
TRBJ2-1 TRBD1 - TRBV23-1 TGCGCCAGCAGGGTGCCGGGACAGGGGGATTACAATGAGCAGTTCTTC CASRVPGQGDYNEQFF
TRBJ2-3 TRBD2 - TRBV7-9 TGTGCCAGCACAGGACTAGCGGTAATGGGTTACACAGATACGCAGTATTTT CASTGLAVMGYTDTQYF
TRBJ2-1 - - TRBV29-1 TGCAGCGTTGTGGTAGGACTGGCGCGTGAGCAGTTCTTC CSVVVGLAREQFF
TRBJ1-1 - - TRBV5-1 TGCGCCAGCAGCGCCTTGCTCCTCGGGGGGAACACTGAAGCTTTCTTT CASSALLLGGNTEAFF
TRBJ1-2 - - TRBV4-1 TGCGCCAGCAGCCAAGAGTTGAGGCAAGGGCATGGCTACACCTTC CASSQELRQGHGYTF
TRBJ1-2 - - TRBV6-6 TGTGCCAGCAGTTACTCCCTTAGAGGGTTGGAGGGCTACACCTTC CASSYSLRGLEGYTF
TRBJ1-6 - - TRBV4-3 TGCGCCAGCAGCCTTATTCGGGGGGATTCACCCCTCCACTTT CASSLIRGDSPLHF
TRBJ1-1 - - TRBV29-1 TGCAGCACATGGACAGTGAACACTGAAGCTTTCTTT CSTWTVNTEAFF
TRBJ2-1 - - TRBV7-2 TGTGCCAGCAGCGCAGAGTCACCCCGCTCCTACAATGAGCAGTTCTTC CASSAESPRSYNEQFF
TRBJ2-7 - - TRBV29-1 TGCAGCGCCAGGGCCTCTAGTGCCTACGAGCAGTACTTC CSARASSAYEQYF
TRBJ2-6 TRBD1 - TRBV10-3 TGTGCCATCAAATCAGGGACAGGAGTCTCTGGGGCCAACGTCCTGACTTTC CAIKSGTGVSGANVLTF
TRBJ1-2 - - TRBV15 TGTGCCACCAGCCCGGGGGCGCATCCGATGTATGGCTACACCTTC CATSPGAHPMYGYTF
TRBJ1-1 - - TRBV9 TGTGCCAGCAGCGTAGGTACAGGCGCGAACACTGAAGCTTTCTTT CASSVGTGANTEAFF
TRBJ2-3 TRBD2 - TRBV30 TGTGCCTGGAGGGATTTAGCGGGGATCAGCACAGATACGCAGTATTTT CAWRDLAGISTDTQYF
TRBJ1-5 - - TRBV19 TGTGCCAGTAGTATGACCAGGGGCAATCAGCCCCAGCATTTT CASSMTRGNQPQHF
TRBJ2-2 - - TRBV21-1 TGTGCCAGCAGCATAACCGGGACAGTGAACACCGGGGAGCTGTTTTTT CASSITGTVNTGELFF
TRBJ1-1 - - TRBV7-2 TGTGCCAGCAGCCGCCTGGCAGGGCTGGTGACTGAAGCTTTCTTT CASSRLAGLVTEAFF
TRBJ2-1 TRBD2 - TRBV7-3 TGTGCCAGCAGCCCATGGGGGGGTGCATCCCAATCCTACAATGAGCAGTTCTTC CASSPWGGASQSYNEQFF
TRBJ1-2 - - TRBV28 TGTGCCATCCGGCGGGGGCCCGCCTGGGGCTACACCTTC CAIRRGPAWGYTF
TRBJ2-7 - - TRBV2 TGTGCCAGCAAGCAGCGGACCTCCTACGAGCAGTACTTC CASKQRTSYEQYF
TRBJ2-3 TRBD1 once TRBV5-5 TGTGCCAGCAGCTTCGACAGGGCAGATACGCAGTATTTT CASSFDRADTQYF
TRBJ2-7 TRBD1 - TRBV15 TGTGCCACCGCCCGGGACAGGGGCGAGCAGTACTTC CATARDRGEQYF
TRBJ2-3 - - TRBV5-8 TGTGCCAGCATCAGCACAGATACGCAGTATTTT CASISTDTQYF
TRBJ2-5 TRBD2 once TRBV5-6 TGTGCCAGCAGCCTCGGACTAGCGGGAGAAATGTACCAAGAGACCCAGTACTTC CASSLGLAGEMYQETQYF
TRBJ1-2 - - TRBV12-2 TGTGCAAGTCGCTTAGGGAAGAGACAGGGGGAAGGCTATGGCTACACCTTC CASRLGKRQGEGYGYTF
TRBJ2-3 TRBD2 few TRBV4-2 TGTGCCAGCAGCCTTCCGACTAGCGGGATTACAGATACGCAGTATTTT CASSLPTSGITDTQYF
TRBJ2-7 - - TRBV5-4 TGTGCCAGCAGCTTGTCGCCAACCCAGCTCCAACCGGACTACGAGCAGTACTTC CASSLSPTQLQPDYEQYF
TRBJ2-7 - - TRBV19 TGTGCCAGTAGTGCCCGGGACCATAGCCGGTACGAGCAGTACTTC CASSARDHSRYEQYF
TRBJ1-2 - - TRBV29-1 TGCAGCGCTGGGGGGCCGCGGGGCTACACCTTC CSAGGPRGYTF
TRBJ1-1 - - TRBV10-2 TGCGCCACTACGGGGGGGGGCGCAAATCCGGACACTGAAGCTTTCTTT CATTGGGANPDTEAFF
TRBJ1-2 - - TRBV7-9 TGTGCCAGCAGCTTATGGGGGGGGGACGGCTACACCTTC CASSLWGGDGYTF
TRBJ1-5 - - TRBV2 TGTGCCAGCAGTGGTAGGGACGGTAATCAGCCCCAGCATTTT CASSGRDGNQPQHF
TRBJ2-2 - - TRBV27 TGTGCCAGCAAATTTGGAGAGGGGCGCCCCTTCGAGGCCGGGGAGCTGTTTTTT CASKFGEGRPFEAGELFF
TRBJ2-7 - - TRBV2 TGTGCCAGCTCAGTAACGGGGAGGTACGAGCAGTACTTC CASSVTGRYEQYF
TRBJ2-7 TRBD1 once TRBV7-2 TGTGCCAGCAGCTTGGGGACAGGGAATACCTACGAGCAGTACTTC CASSLGTGNTYEQYF
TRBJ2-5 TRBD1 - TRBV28 TGTGCCAGCAGCCGTACAGGGGTGGGGATCCAGTACTTC CASSRTGVGIQYF
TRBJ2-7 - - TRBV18 TGTGCCAGCTCACCAAGATTATTACCCCCCGGGGAGCAGTACTTC CASSPRLLPPGEQYF
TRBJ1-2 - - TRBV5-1 TGCGCCAGCAGCTTGGAGGGGGGGCAAGGCTACACCTTC CASSLEGGQGYTF
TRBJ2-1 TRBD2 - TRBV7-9 TGTGCCAGCAGCTCGAAAGCGGGAGGGCGATTCCGAGGGGACAATGAGCAGTTCTTC CASSSKAGGRFRGDNEQFF
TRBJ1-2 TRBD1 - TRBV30 TGTGCCTGGAGGGACAGGACTAACTATGGCTACACCTTC CAWRDRTNYGYTF
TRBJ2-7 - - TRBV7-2 TGTGCCAGCAGCGGGGGACGGGCGTTATCCTACGAGCAGTACTTC CASSGGRALSYEQYF
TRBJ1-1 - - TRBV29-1 TGCAGCGCCCGGACAGCGGATGAAGCTTTCTTT CSARTADEAFF
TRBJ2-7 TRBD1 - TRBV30 TGTGCCTGGAGTGGGGACAGGCCGGGGGAGCAGTACTTC CAWSGDRPGEQYF
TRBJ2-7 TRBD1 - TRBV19 TGTGCCAGTAGTAAAACGGGACAGGCCGATCACGAGCAGTACTTC CASSKTGQADHEQYF
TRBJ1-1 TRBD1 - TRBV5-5 TGTGCCAGCAGCTTCACAGGGGGCACTGAAGCTTTCTTT CASSFTGGTEAFF
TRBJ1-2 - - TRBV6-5 TGTGCCAGCAGTTACCAAGGGGGGGCTCAAGGCTACACCTTC CASSYQGGAQGYTF
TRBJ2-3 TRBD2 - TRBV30 TGTGCCTGGAGTATGAGACTAGCGGGAGACACAGATACGCAGTATTTT CAWSMRLAGDTDTQYF